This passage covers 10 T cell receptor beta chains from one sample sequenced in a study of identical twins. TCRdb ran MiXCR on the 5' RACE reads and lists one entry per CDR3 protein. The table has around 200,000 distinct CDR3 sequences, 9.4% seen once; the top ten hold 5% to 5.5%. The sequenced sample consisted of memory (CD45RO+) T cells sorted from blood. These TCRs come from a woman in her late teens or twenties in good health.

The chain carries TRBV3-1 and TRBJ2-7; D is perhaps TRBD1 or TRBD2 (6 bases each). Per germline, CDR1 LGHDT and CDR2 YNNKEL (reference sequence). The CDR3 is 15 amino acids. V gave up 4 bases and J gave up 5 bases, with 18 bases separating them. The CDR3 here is CASSPRRGGRNEQYF. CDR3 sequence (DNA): TGTGCCAGCAGCCCCCGTAGAGGGGGGCGAAACGAGCAGTACTTC.

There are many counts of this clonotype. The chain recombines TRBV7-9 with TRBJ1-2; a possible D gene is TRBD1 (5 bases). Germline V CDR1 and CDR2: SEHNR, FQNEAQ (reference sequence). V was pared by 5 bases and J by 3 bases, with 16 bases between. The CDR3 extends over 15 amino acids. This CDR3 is CASSLPRADHYGYTF. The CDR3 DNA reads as TGTGCCAGCAGCCTCCCCAGGGCAGACCACTATGGCTACACCTTC.

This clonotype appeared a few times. The CDR3 here is CASSLLTGRSNQPQHF. The DNA of the CDR3 is TGTGCCAGCAGCTTATTGACAGGTCGTAGCAATCAGCCCCAGCATTTT. This chain uses TRBV7-8 with TRBJ1-5; D perhaps matches TRBD1 (6 bases). CDR1 is SGHVS, CDR2 FQNEAQ, per germline. The CDR3 totals 16 residues. The germline V and J ends were trimmed by 2 bases and 0 bases, with 11 bases remaining between them. Drawing the rest from reference TRBV7-8 and TRBJ1-5, the complete variable domain is GAGVSQSPRYKVAKRGQDVALRCDPISGHVSLFWYQQALGQGPEFLTYFQNEAQLDKSGLPSDRFFAERPEGSVSTLKIQRTQQEDSAVYLCASSLLTGRSNQPQHFGDGTRLSIL.

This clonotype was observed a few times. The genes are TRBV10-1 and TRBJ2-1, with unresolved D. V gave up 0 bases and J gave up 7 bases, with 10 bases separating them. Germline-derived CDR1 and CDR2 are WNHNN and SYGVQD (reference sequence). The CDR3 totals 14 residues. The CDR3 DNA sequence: TGCGCCAGCAGTGAGTCGTGGTCTAGTAATGAGCAGTTCTTC. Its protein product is CASSESWSSNEQFF.

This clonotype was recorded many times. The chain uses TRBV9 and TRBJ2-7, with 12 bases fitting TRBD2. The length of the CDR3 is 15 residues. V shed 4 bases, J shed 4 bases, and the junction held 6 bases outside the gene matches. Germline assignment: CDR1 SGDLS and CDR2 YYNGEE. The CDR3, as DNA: TGTGCCAGCAGCAGTCGACTAGCGGGAGTTTACGAGCAGTACTTC. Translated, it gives CASSSRLAGVYEQYF.

This CDR3 is CASRPRQGAYEQYF. CDR3 nucleotides: TGTGCCAGCAGACCCAGACAGGGAGCCTACGAGCAGTACTTC. The chain links TRBV6-1 to TRBJ2-7, with TRBD1 matching over 7 bases. V lost 6 bases, J lost 2 bases, and 7 bases stayed unmatched. The CDR3 is 14 amino acids. CDR1 and CDR2 from the germline V gene are MNHNS and SASEGT.

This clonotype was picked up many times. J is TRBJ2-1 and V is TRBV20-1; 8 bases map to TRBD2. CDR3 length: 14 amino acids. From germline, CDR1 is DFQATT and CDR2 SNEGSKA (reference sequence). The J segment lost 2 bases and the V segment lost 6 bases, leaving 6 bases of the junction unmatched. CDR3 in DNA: TGCAGTGCCTCGGGAGGGGTCACCTACAATGAGCAGTTCTTC. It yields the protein CSASGGVTYNEQFF.

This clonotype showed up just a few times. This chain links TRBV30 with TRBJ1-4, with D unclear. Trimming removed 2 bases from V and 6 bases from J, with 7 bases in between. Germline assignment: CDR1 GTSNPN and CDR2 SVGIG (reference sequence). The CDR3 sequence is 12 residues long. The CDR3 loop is CAWSTTHEKLFF. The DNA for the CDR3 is TGTGCCTGGAGTACCACCCATGAAAAACTGTTTTTT.

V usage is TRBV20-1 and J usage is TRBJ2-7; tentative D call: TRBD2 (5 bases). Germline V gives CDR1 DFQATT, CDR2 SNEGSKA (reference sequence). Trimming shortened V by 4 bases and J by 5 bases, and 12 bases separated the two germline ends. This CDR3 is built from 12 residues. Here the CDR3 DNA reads TGCAGTGCTACAAAACTAGTTAACGAGCAGTACTTC. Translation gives CSATKLVNEQYF.

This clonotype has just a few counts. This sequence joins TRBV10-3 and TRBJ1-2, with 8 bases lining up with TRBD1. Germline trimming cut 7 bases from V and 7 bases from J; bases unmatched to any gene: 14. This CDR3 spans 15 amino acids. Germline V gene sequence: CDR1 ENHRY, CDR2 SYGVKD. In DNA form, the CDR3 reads TGTGCCATCACAGGAGGCGGACAGGGAACAGGTGGCTACACCTTC. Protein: CAITGGGQGTGGYTF.